This T cell receptor beta chain was sequenced in a study of CD8 T cells in Susac syndrome. The junction had 12 bases not matched to a gene; V was cut back by 6 bases and J by 8 bases. The CDR3 spans 16 residues. CDR1 and CDR2 (germline): LNHDA, SQIVND (reference sequence). This clonotype has just a few counts. Random hexamers served to reverse transcribe roughly 0.45 to 1 ug RNA. Amplification of the TCR beta CDR3 was carried out by immunoSEQ multiplex PCR, which spanned a total of 54 Vbeta and 13 Jbeta segments. One entry per CDR3 protein results from TCRdb running MiXCR on the immunoSEQ multiplex PCR reads. Among some 130,000 distinct CDR3 sequences listed, around 75% were seen once. Peripheral blood CD8+ and CD4+ T cells were profiled by TCR beta sequencing. The study used treatment-naive patients who had stable or active relapsing-remitting disease as multiple sclerosis controls. Bulk CD8+ and CD4+ cells came from magnetic negative isolation; CD8+ TEMRA by FACS.

J is TRBJ2-1 and V is TRBV19; 11 bases line up with TRBD2. This TCR was recovered from a human donor with multiple sclerosis. Sequenced sample: CD8+ T cells from PBMCs. DNA for the CDR3: TGTGCCAGTAGCATGAGGACTAGCGGGTTGGCGTATGAGCAGTTCTTC. Its protein is CASSMRTSGLAYEQFF.